A single sample gave rise to the 4 T cell receptor beta chains below, sequenced in a study of cytomegalovirus exposure and HLA in healthy donors. The PCR contained 60 Vbeta and 13 Jbeta primers. Clones were read by immunoSEQ multiplex PCR, and TCRdb kept only the in-frame ones, dropping some. The sample yields fewer than 90,000 clones, roughly four fifths seen once. What was sequenced was PBMCs. These receptors were collected from a human donor in good health.

The chain has TRBV6-5 and TRBJ1-1; D perhaps matches TRBD1 (5 bases). V was shortened by 0 bases and J by 5 bases, with 7 bases between the two germline ends. The CDR3 totals 13 residues. CDR1 and CDR2 from the germline V gene are MNHEY and SVGAGI. The CDR3 sequence: CASSYSGGTEAFF. The CDR3 DNA reads TGTGCCAGCAGTTACTCGGGGGGGACTGAAGCTTTCTTT.

The chain has TRBV6-5 and TRBJ2-5, with TRBD2 as a possible D gene (5 bases). Looked up from germline, CDR1 is MNHEY and CDR2 is SVGAGI. The CDR3 is 15 amino acids. Trimming removed 5 bases from V and 11 bases from J, with 24 bases in between. CDR3 bases: TGTGCCAGCAGTCCCTTTCCAGTGGTAGAGGGTCGACAGTACTTC. This encodes CASSPFPVVEGRQYF.

The V call is TRBV5-6, the J call TRBJ1-6; 8 nucleotides align to TRBD1. Trimming cost V 3 bases and J 6 bases; bases outside gene matches: 5. Per germline, CDR1 SGHDT and CDR2 YYEEEE. The CDR3 contains 15 residues. The CDR3 region is CASSSTGVSNSPLHF. As DNA, the CDR3 is TGTGCCAGCAGCTCGACAGGGGTTAGTAATTCACCCCTCCACTTT.

The chain carries TRBV9 and TRBJ2-3; TRBD2 matches 9 bases. CDR1 and CDR2 (germline): SGDLS, YYNGEE. Losses at the gene ends were 3 bases for V and 2 bases for J; bases not matched to a gene: 13. The CDR3 loop spans 18 amino acids. The CDR3 region is CASSGGGGAIGYTDTQYF. CDR3 DNA: TGTGCCAGCAGCGGTGGCGGGGGGGCTATCGGGTACACAGATACGCAGTATTTT. Full variable domain (outside the CDR3, taken from reference TRBV9 and TRBJ2-3): DSGVTQTPKHLITATGQRVTLRCSPRSGDLSVYWYQQSLDQGLQFLIQYYNGEERAKGNILERFSAQQFPDLHSELNLSSLELGDSALYFCASSGGGGAIGYTDTQYFGPGTRLTVL.